A selection of T cell receptor beta chains follows, all from one sample in a study of blood T cell repertoires in COVID-19. This table comes from immunoSEQ multiplex PCR, and its TCRdb copy is limited to in-frame clones, with some not included. This sample yields 150,000 or so clones, of which around 82% are seen a single time; about 16% belongs to the top ten. Sequenced sample: peripheral blood. Receptor source: a human donor with acute or convalescent COVID-19. The donor label of this sample is uncertain. Each CDR3 is given with its conserved first and last residue. The order of the fields is J gene, D gene, V gene, clone size, CDR3 protein, CDR3 DNA. The D gene is left open where the match is weak. Rows give clone size only sometimes, using once, few, many, or a class for an expanded clone.

TRBJ2-1 NA TRBV7-9 NA CASSYPGHEGDEQFF TGTGCCAGCAGCTACCCGGGACATGAGGGCGATGAGCAGTTCTTC
TRBJ2-7 NA TRBV4-1 NA CASSPKTGHEQYF TGCGCCAGCAGCCCTAAGACAGGCCACGAGCAGTACTTC
TRBJ1-2 NA TRBV4-1 once CASSQNPGTPGVGYTF TGCGCCAGCAGCCAAAATCCCGGGACCCCGGGAGTTGGCTACACCTTC
TRBJ1-6 TRBD1 TRBV12-3/TRBV12-4 NA CASRQGKASPLHF TGTGCCAGCCGACAGGGAAAGGCTTCACCCCTCCACTTT
TRBJ1-5 TRBD1 TRBV4-2 NA CASSQDPTGTGLAQPQHF TGTGCCAGCAGCCAAGATCCCACCGGGACAGGACTGGCTCAGCCCCAGCATTTT
TRBJ1-1 NA TRBV3-1/TRBV3-2 NA CASSQRGNKDTEAFF TGTGCCAGCAGCCAAAGGGGAAATAAGGACACTGAAGCTTTCTTT
TRBJ2-5 NA TRBV6-1 once CASSEGQRMGTQYF TGTGCCAGCAGCGAAGGACAGCGCATGGGGACCCAGTACTTC
TRBJ1-2 NA TRBV5-1 NA CASSLGGQNYGYTF TGCGCCAGCAGCTTGGGGGGGCAGAACTATGGCTACACCTTC
TRBJ1-1 NA TRBV6-6 NA CASSYSGPGREAFF TGTGCCAGCAGTTACTCAGGGCCGGGGAGAGAAGCTTTCTTT
TRBJ1-3 NA TRBV25-1 NA CASSTRHGDNSGNTIYF TGTGCCAGCAGCACTCGTCACGGAGATAACTCTGGAAACACCATATATTTT
TRBJ1-5 TRBD1 TRBV19 few CASKPDRGNQPQHF TGTGCCAGTAAACCGGACAGGGGCAATCAGCCCCAGCATTTT
TRBJ2-3 TRBD2 TRBV7-2 NA CASSPSSGGATQYF TGTGCCAGCAGCCCCTCTAGCGGGGGGGCAACGCAGTATTTT